The clone carrying this TCR beta chain has a handful of counts. TCRdb called the 5' RACE reads again in MiXCR, with one record for every CDR3 protein. The repertoire includes roughly 560,000 distinct CDR3 sequences, around 21% of them detected once, and around 12% sits in the top ten. The data belong to a study of T-cell memory formation after mild COVID-19. The CDR3 extends over 15 amino acids. CDR1 and CDR2 from the germline V gene are SGDLS and YYNGEE. Between the trimmed V and J ends, which lost 7 bases and 0 bases, there was a span of 13 bases. The V gene is TRBV9, the J gene TRBJ1-4; no firm D call. This sequence originates from an adult woman who had mild COVID-19 (a few samples of this study predate the infection). Cell type and time point are not known. Sequenced: PBMCs or a T cell subset sorted from them (not recorded which). CDR3: CASGTSGTTNEKLFF. The CDR3 nucleotides are TGTGCCAGCGGAACGTCAGGAACAACTAATGAAAAACTGTTTTTT.